This passage covers 27 T cell receptor beta chains from one sample sequenced in a study of CD8 T cells in ankylosing spondylitis (dated by TCRdb to about 2017). Library prep was done by 5' RACE. For sequencing, an Illumina HiSeq 2500 was employed. Using fastp at Q25 and MiXCR, TCRdb reprocessed the public reads and kept productive beta chains. Identical CDR3 protein sequences are pooled into one entry, listed with their most common genes and DNA. The sample yields about 280,000 distinct CDR3 sequences; roughly 20% were counted once. Of the sample, roughly 8.3% falls within the top ten clones. The sequenced material came from blood, either unsorted or a sorted T cell fraction (not recorded which). The source of these receptors is a male donor with ankylosing spondylitis or in good health (not recorded which).

In regard to this clonotype: A much more abundant neighbour one base away suggests this may be a read error. The chain joins TRBV12-3 or TRBV12-4 to TRBJ2-1; TRBD1 might be the D (7 bases). The CDR3 covers 19 residues. V lost 3 bases to trimming and J lost 2 bases, with 23 bases between them. The CDR3 here is CASSFLTGKGRETYNEQFF. The CDR3, as DNA: TGTGCCAGCAGTTTTCTGACAGGGAAGGGTCGGGAGACCTACAATGAGCAGTTCTTC.

The rearrangement links TRBV5-1 to TRBJ2-1; 7 bases align to TRBD1. The CDR3 consists of 15 residues. V shed 2 bases, J shed 6 bases, and the junction held 8 bases outside the gene matches. Germline V gene sequence: CDR1 SGHRS, CDR2 YFSETQ. The CDR3 spells CASSFPQGSFNEQFF. CDR3 sequence (DNA): TGCGCCAGCAGCTTCCCACAGGGGTCGTTCAATGAGCAGTTCTTC.

This clonotype has just a few counts. The CDR3 DNA follows: TGTGCCAGCAAGGGACTACTGGGGGAGCTGTTTTTT. Translation gives CASKGLLGELFF. The genes are TRBV28 and TRBJ2-2, with TRBD2 matching over 7 bases. V lost 7 bases to trimming and J lost 8 bases; unmatched junction nucleotides: 4. This CDR3 has 12 amino acids. Germline CDR1 MDHEN, CDR2 SYDVKM.

This clonotype was counted a single time. The chain has TRBV7-8 and TRBJ2-3, with 7 bases matching TRBD2. The V gene end was trimmed by 5 bases and the J gene end by 4 bases; junction bases not matched to a gene: 21. The CDR3 consists of 19 residues. The germline V gene has CDR1 SGHVS and CDR2 FQNEAQ. The CDR3 region is CASSPPSSGSLSRADTQYF. The CDR3 DNA reads as TGTGCCAGCAGCCCTCCTTCTAGCGGATCCCTTTCTAGGGCAGATACGCAGTATTTT.

The V call is TRBV15, the J call TRBJ2-3, with D perhaps matching TRBD2 (5 bases). The CDR3 contains 16 residues. Trimming shortened V by 1 base and J by 2 bases, and 13 bases separated the two germline ends. Germline V gene sequence: CDR1 LNHNV, CDR2 YYDKDF (reference sequence). CDR3 residues: CATSRGGFALTDTQYF. The CDR3 DNA sequence: TGTGCCACCAGCAGAGGAGGGTTCGCCCTCACAGATACGCAGTATTTT.

The rearrangement links TRBV2 to TRBJ2-3; possible D gene TRBD2, 5 bases. V was clipped by 2 bases and J by 4 bases, with 10 bases between them. This CDR3 comprises 14 residues. Germline V lookup: CDR1 SNHLY, CDR2 FYNNEI. Here the CDR3 DNA reads TGTGCCAGCAGTGAAAGGCTAGCCGCAGATACGCAGTATTTT. Its protein is CASSERLAADTQYF.

This clonotype showed up just a few times. The J gene is TRBJ1-3, the V gene TRBV9, with D hard to call. CDR1 and CDR2 (germline): SGDLS, YYNGEE. This CDR3 region has 15 residues. V lost 2 bases to trimming and J lost 0 bases, with 9 bases between them. This CDR3 is CASSVAGASGNTIYF. CDR3 sequence (DNA): TGTGCCAGCAGCGTTGCAGGAGCCTCTGGAAACACCATATATTTT.

The V gene is TRBV28, the J gene TRBJ2-5, with 8 bases lining up with TRBD1. The CDR3 extends over 15 amino acids. Losses at the gene ends were 3 bases for V and 4 bases for J; bases not matched to a gene: 7. Looked up from germline, CDR1 is MDHEN and CDR2 is SYDVKM. CDR3 nucleotide sequence: TGTGCCAGCAGTTTTTCAGGGGGCGGTGGAGAGACCCAGTACTTC. Protein product: CASSFSGGGGETQYF.

The V call is TRBV20-1, the J call TRBJ1-2; no definite D call. The V end was cut by 1 base, the J end by 1 base, with 7 bases between. In germline, CDR1 is DFQATT, CDR2 SNEGSKA (reference sequence). CDR3 length: 13 amino acids. As DNA, the CDR3 is TGCAGTGCTAGAGGGACCGATAACTATGGCTACACCTTC. Translation: CSARGTDNYGYTF.

The V call is TRBV24-1, the J call TRBJ2-5, with unresolved D. CDR3 length: 15 amino acids. The germline V and J ends were trimmed by 6 bases and 0 bases, with 13 bases remaining between them. Germline V gene data show CDR1 as KGHDR and CDR2 as SFDVKD. The CDR3 sequence is CATSRPLGNQETQYF. The CDR3 coding sequence is TGTGCCACCAGTAGGCCTCTTGGGAACCAAGAGACCCAGTACTTC.

This clonotype was counted a few times. The chain is built from TRBV6-5 and TRBJ1-6; D might be TRBD1 (5 bases). The CDR3 loop spans 18 amino acids. CDR1 and CDR2 (germline): MNHEY, SVGAGI. Trimming left V 7 bases short and J 0 bases short, with 19 bases between. DNA of the CDR3: TGTGCCAGCAACGGACAAGGGCTAACAAGCTCCTATAATTCACCCCTCCACTTT. It codes for CASNGQGLTSSYNSPLHF.

This clonotype has only a few counts. The rearrangement links TRBV25-1 to TRBJ1-6; possible D gene TRBD1, 5 bases. The length of the CDR3 is 16 residues. V was trimmed by 4 bases and J by 9 bases, leaving 19 bases between them. CDR1 is MGHDK, CDR2 SYGVNS, per germline. The CDR3 reads CASSVGGATYFSPLHF. CDR3 nucleotides: TGTGCCAGCAGTGTGGGAGGGGCAACCTATTTTTCACCCCTCCACTTT.

Notes on this clonotype: Compared with germline, one end of the junction differs, possibly owing to a read error. The chain couples TRBV29-1 to TRBJ2-3; D not certain. This CDR3 contains 10 residues. CDR1 and CDR2 (germline): SQVTM, ANQGSEA. CDR3 nucleotides: TGCAGCGTAGTCACAGATACGCACTATTTT. It specifies CSVVTDTHYF.

The chain recombines TRBV9 with TRBJ2-1, with 8 bases identical to TRBD2. The CDR3 totals 16 residues. V shed 6 bases and J 5 bases; nucleotides not matched to a gene: 13. Germline V gene lookup returns CDR1 SGDLS and CDR2 YYNGEE. The CDR3 protein is CASNPTSAGVDNEQFF. The CDR3 nucleotides read TGTGCCAGCAACCCGACCTCAGCGGGAGTCGACAATGAGCAGTTCTTC.

There are a few counts of this clonotype. This sequence joins TRBV27 and TRBJ1-2; weak D call: TRBD1 (5 bases). The CDR3 extends over 13 amino acids. The V and J ends lost 5 bases and 4 bases respectively, with 11 bases between them. Germline CDR1 is MNHEY and CDR2 is SMNVEV (reference sequence). CDR3 sequence: CASSDSPSYGYTF. CDR3 DNA: TGTGCCAGCAGTGACAGTCCTAGCTATGGCTACACCTTC.

This clonotype was observed at least ten times. The chain employs TRBV10-3 and TRBJ1-3; D may be TRBD1 (5 bases). Germline CDR1 is ENHRY and CDR2 is SYGVKD. The length of the CDR3 is 13 residues. V dropped 6 bases and J dropped 4 bases, with 10 bases sitting between them. DNA for the CDR3: TGTGCCATCAGCGAGGGACCAGGAAACACCATATATTTT. Translated: CAISEGPGNTIYF.

The chain employs TRBV3-1 and TRBJ2-3; D gene ambiguous. The CDR3 runs 17 residues. V lost 0 bases and J lost 0, with 13 bases in between. From germline, CDR1 is LGHDT and CDR2 YNNKEL (reference sequence). CDR3 DNA: TGTGCCAGCAGCCAAGATGGGCTTCCCCCCAGCACAGATACGCAGTATTTT. Protein sequence: CASSQDGLPPSTDTQYF.

The DNA of the CDR3 is TGTGCCAGCAGCCGGACAGGGTGGAGGACAGATACGCAGTATTTT. Amino acids: CASSRTGWRTDTQYF. The genes are TRBV14 and TRBJ2-3; 8 positions match TRBD1. The CDR3 covers 15 residues. Germline CDR1 is SGHDN and CDR2 is FVKESK. With V trimmed by 4 bases and J by 3 bases, 6 bases remained unmatched.

The V call is TRBV2, the J call TRBJ2-2; D is possibly TRBD1 or TRBD2 (5 bases each). This CDR3 region has 15 residues. V gave up 4 bases and J gave up 5 bases, with 14 bases separating them. CDR1 is SNHLY and CDR2 is FYNNEI in the germline V gene. CDR3 sequence (DNA): TGTGCCAGCAGTGGGGGCCTGAGGGCAACCGGGGAGCTGTTTTTT. As protein: CASSGGLRATGELFF. Drawing the rest from reference TRBV2 and TRBJ2-2, the complete variable domain is EPEVTQTPSHQVTQMGQEVILRCVPISNHLYFYWYRQILGQKVEFLVSFYNNEISEKSEIFDDQFSVERPDGSNFTLKIRSTKLEDSAMYFCASSGGLRATGELFFGEGSRLTVL.

This clonotype was detected only a few times. The rearrangement joins TRBV24-1 to TRBJ1-2; D may be TRBD1 (5 bases). This CDR3 comprises 14 residues. V gave up 1 base and J gave up 4 bases, with 9 bases separating them. CDR1 KGHDR and CDR2 SFDVKD come from the germline V gene. For the CDR3, the DNA is TGTGCCACCAGTGATTTCCAGGGTACCTATGGCTACACCTTC. Translation gives CATSDFQGTYGYTF.

The rearrangement links TRBV7-2 to TRBJ1-4; the D gene is possibly TRBD1 (5 bases). This CDR3 region has 16 residues. The germline V gene has CDR1 SGHTA and CDR2 FQGNSA. Trimming took 0 bases from V and 7 from J, leaving 15 bases between them. For the CDR3, the DNA is TGTGCCAGCAGCTTAGCTTTGGGGGTGGGTACTGAAAAACTGTTTTTT. It is translated as CASSLALGVGTEKLFF.

This clonotype was picked up a small number of times. This chain connects TRBV3-1 to TRBJ2-4; possibly TRBD1 or TRBD2 for D (6 bases each). Germline V gene data show CDR1 as LGHDT and CDR2 as YNNKEL (reference sequence). Trimming took off 4 bases at V and 1 base at J, with 14 bases between the two ends. The CDR3 has 16 residues. CDR3 nucleotide sequence: TGTGCCAGCAGCCTGGAGGGGGGCGTCGCCAAAAACATTCAGTACTTC. It codes for CASSLEGGVAKNIQYF. Together with reference TRBV3-1 and TRBJ2-4, the CDR3 gives the full variable domain: DTAVSQTPKYLVTQMGNDKSIKCEQNLGHDTMYWYKQDSKKFLKIMFSYNNKELIINETVPNRFSPKSPDKAHLNLHINSLELGDSAVYFCASSLEGGVAKNIQYFGAGTRLSVL.

This clonotype was counted at least ten times. The CDR3 coding sequence is TGTGCCAGCAGCAACTACAATGAGCAGTTCTTC. Amino acid sequence: CASSNYNEQFF. This sequence joins TRBV6-6 and TRBJ2-1; D gene unclear. The CDR3 runs to 11 residues. Trimming cost V 6 bases and J 3 bases, with 3 bases left between them. Germline-derived CDR1 and CDR2 are MNHNY and SVGAGI (reference sequence).

This clonotype appeared many times. The chain joins TRBV5-1 to TRBJ2-3; 7 bases fit TRBD1. The CDR3 consists of 16 residues. The V segment lost 4 bases and the J segment 2 bases; nucleotides outside the gene matches: 10. CDR1 and CDR2 from the germline V gene are SGHRS and YFSETQ. DNA for the CDR3: TGCGCCAGCAGCCCCGACAGGGTGGGGGACACAGATACGCAGTATTTT. Translation: CASSPDRVGDTDTQYF. The full variable domain, completed using reference TRBV5-1 and TRBJ2-3, is KAGVTQTPRYLIKTRGQQVTLSCSPISGHRSVSWYQQTPGQGLQFLFEYFSETQRNKGNFPGRFSGRQFSNSRSEMNVSTLELGDSALYLCASSPDRVGDTDTQYFGPGTRLTVL.

This chain links TRBV11-2 with TRBJ2-1, with 12 bases lining up with TRBD2. Trimming removed 5 bases from V and 13 bases from J; junction bases left unmatched: 9. Germline-derived CDR1 and CDR2 are SGHAT and FQNNGV. This CDR3 is built from 14 residues. CDR3 region: CASSQQRTSGKQFF. The CDR3 region has the DNA TGTGCCAGCAGCCAACAAAGGACTAGCGGGAAACAGTTCTTC. The full variable domain, with the rest looked up from reference TRBV11-2 and TRBJ2-1, is EAGVAQSPRYKIIEKRQSVAFWCNPISGHATLYWYQQILGQGPKLLIQFQNNGVVDDSQLPKDRFSAERLKGVDSTLKIQPAKLEDSAVYLCASSQQRTSGKQFFGPGTRLTVL.

V usage is TRBV6-4 and J usage is TRBJ2-1; D unresolved. V was trimmed by 0 bases and J by 8 bases, leaving 11 bases between them. Germline CDR1 reads MRHNA; CDR2 reads SNTAGT. This CDR3 contains 14 residues. The CDR3 nucleotides are TGTGCCAGCAGTGACTCGGGTGGAAGTCATGAGCAGTTCTTC. Translation: CASSDSGGSHEQFF.

This clonotype was seen many times. J is TRBJ2-7 and V is TRBV15; D is unclear. Trimming pared 0 bases from V and 0 bases from J, leaving 3 bases between. Germline loops: CDR1 LNHNV, CDR2 YYDKDF (reference sequence). The CDR3 loop spans 13 amino acids. For the CDR3, the DNA is TGTGCCACCAGCAGAGATCGCTCCTACGAGCAGTACGTC. Residues: CATSRDRSYEQYV.